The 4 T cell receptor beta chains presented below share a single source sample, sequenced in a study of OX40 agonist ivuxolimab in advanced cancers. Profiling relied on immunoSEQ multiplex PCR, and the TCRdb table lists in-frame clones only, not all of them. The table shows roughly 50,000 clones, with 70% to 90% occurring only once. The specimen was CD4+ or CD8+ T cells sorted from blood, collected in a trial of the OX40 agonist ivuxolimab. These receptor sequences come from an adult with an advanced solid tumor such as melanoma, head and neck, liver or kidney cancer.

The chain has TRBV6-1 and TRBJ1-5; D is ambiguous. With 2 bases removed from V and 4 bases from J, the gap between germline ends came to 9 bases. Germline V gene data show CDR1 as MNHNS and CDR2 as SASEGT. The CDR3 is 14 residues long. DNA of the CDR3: TGTGCCAGCAGTGAAATTACGCGAAATCAGCCCCAGCATTTT. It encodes CASSEITRNQPQHF.

This CDR3 is CASSRQGRQETQYF. The DNA of the CDR3 is TGTGCCAGCAGCCGACAGGGCCGCCAAGAGACCCAGTACTTC. The chain couples TRBV4-2 to TRBJ2-5, with TRBD1 matching over 7 bases. The J segment lost 1 base and the V segment lost 4 bases, leaving 3 bases of the junction unmatched. Germline CDR1 LGHNA, CDR2 YNFKEQ. The CDR3 extends over 14 amino acids.

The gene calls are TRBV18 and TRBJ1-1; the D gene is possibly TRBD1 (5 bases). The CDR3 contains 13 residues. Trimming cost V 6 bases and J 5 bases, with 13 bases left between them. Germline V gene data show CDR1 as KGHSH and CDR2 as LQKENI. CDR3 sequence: CASSPGTRTEAFF. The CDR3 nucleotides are TGTGCCAGCTCTCCCGGGACGAGGACTGAAGCTTTCTTT. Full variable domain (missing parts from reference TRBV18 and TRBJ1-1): NAGVMQNPRHLVRRRGQEARLRCSPMKGHSHVYWYRQLPEEGLKFMVYLQKENIIDESGMPKERFSAEFPKEGPSILRIQQVVRGDSAAYFCASSPGTRTEAFFGQGTRLTVV.

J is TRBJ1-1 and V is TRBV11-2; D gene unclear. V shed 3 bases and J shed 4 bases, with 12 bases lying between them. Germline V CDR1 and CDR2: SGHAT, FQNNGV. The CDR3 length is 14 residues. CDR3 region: CASSFRVDGTEAFF. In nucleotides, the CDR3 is TGTGCCAGCAGCTTTAGGGTGGATGGCACTGAAGCTTTCTTT. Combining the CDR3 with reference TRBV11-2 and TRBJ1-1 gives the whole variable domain EAGVAQSPRYKIIEKRQSVAFWCNPISGHATLYWYQQILGQGPKLLIQFQNNGVVDDSQLPKDRFSAERLKGVDSTLKIQPAKLEDSAVYLCASSFRVDGTEAFFGQGTRLTVV.